A single T cell receptor (beta chain) is shown here with its context. Its target is unknown. This record belongs to a study of vaccination and CD4 T cells after COVID-19. The wider study: The convalescent population consisted of six males and four females, two of whom were of Hispanic ethnicity. The post-vaccine samples came a median about 70 days after dose two (range 14 to 241). Post-diagnosis, post-COVID samples were collected after a median approximately 91 days, ranging 35 to 161.

Treatment given: approximately nine-day PBMC culture with coronavirus spike peptide pools or control peptides (ViraFEST assay). ViraFEST enlarged antigen-specific T cell populations with peptide pools and afterwards sequenced TCRs. Oncomine TCR Beta short-read sequencing was applied to DNA from cultured CD4+ T cells. TCRdb analysed the PCR reads with MiXCR anew, one entry per CDR3 protein. This table has roughly 16,000 distinct CDR3 sequences, approximately 50% appearing once. There are 14 residues in the CDR3. The V end lost 5 bases, the J end lost 7 bases, and 14 bases lay between the germline ends. Germline lookup yields CDR1 KGHDR and CDR2 SFDVKD.

The chain employs TRBV24-1 and TRBJ2-1, with D possibly TRBD2 on 6 matching bases. The source is a human donor with COVID-19. This sample comprised cultured CD4+ T cells from blood, obtained after SARS-CoV-2 vaccination. The CDR3 nucleotides are TGTGCCACCAGTGCGAAGGGACTGTTGAATGAGCAGTTCTTC. This translates into CATSAKGLLNEQFF.